The 14 T cell receptor beta chains listed next were all sequenced from one sample in a study of cytomegalovirus exposure and HLA in healthy donors. Researchers ran the PCR with 60 Vbeta and 13 Jbeta primers. Method: immunoSEQ multiplex PCR; TCRdb's copy keeps in-frame clones and lacks some. Among fewer than 100,000 clones, approximately 7.6% were seen once, and the ten largest hold about 2.3%. The sequencing sample was made of PBMCs. The receptors stem from a man between 45 and 60 years old in good health and CMV-seronegative.

Only a few counts were recorded for this clone. CDR3 loop: CASRGQLNTEAFF. The CDR3 coding sequence is TGTGCCAGCAGGGGACAGCTGAACACTGAAGCTTTCTTT. The gene calls are TRBV9 and TRBJ1-1; 7 nucleotides agree with TRBD1. Germline V CDR1 and CDR2: SGDLS, YYNGEE. J gave up 0 bases and V 5 bases, and 1 base lay outside the gene matches. The CDR3 is 13 amino acids.

This chain uses TRBV6-5 with TRBJ2-5; TRBD2 matches at 10 bases. The DNA matches TRBJ2-7 better at its end, which makes the J call doubtful. Germline V gene lookup returns CDR1 MNHEY and CDR2 SVGAGI. The CDR3 covers 13 residues. Here the CDR3 DNA reads TGTGCCAGCAGTACTAGCGGGGACTACGAGCAGTACTTC. Amino acid sequence: CASSTSGDYEQYF.

This chain connects TRBV4-1 to TRBJ1-3; D may be TRBD1 (6 bases). V dropped 1 base and J dropped 0 bases, with 10 bases sitting between them. This CDR3 has 16 residues. From germline, CDR1 is MGHRA and CDR2 YSYEKL. The CDR3 bases are TGCGCCAGCAGCCAAGCCGGACAGAGCTCTGGAAACACCATATATTTT. This sequence encodes CASSQAGQSSGNTIYF.

There are a few counts of this clone. The rearrangement uses TRBV29-1 and TRBJ1-1, with a tentative D call TRBD1 (5 bases). Between the trimmed V and J ends, which lost 3 bases and 5 bases, there was a span of 13 bases. The CDR3 covers 13 residues. Germline V gene lookup returns CDR1 SQVTM and CDR2 ANQGSEA. The CDR3 DNA sequence: TGCAGCGTTGAGATCCAGGGAGGGACTGAAGCTTTCTTT. Amino acid sequence: CSVEIQGGTEAFF.

The chain is built from TRBV28 and TRBJ2-7; D possibly corresponds to TRBD1 (6 bases). From germline, CDR1 is MDHEN and CDR2 SYDVKM. V was trimmed by 6 bases and J by 5 bases, leaving 20 bases between them. CDR3 size: 15 residues. CDR3: CASSPRATGSDEQYF. DNA for the CDR3: TGTGCCAGCAGCCCTCGGGCCACAGGGTCGGACGAGCAGTACTTC.

The table lists this clone with a few counts. V gene TRBV2 combines with J gene TRBJ1-5; 7 bases are shared with TRBD1. After removal of 2 bases from V and 4 bases from J, the junction contained 5 bases not matched to a gene. The CDR3 runs to 15 residues. Germline V gene lookup returns CDR1 SNHLY and CDR2 FYNNEI. The CDR3: CASSENRGSNQPQHF. The CDR3 bases are TGTGCCAGCAGTGAAAACAGGGGTTCAAATCAGCCCCAGCATTTT.

The sample holds a few counts of this clone. This sequence joins TRBV5-1 and TRBJ1-2, with D uncertain. V was shortened by 0 bases and J by 3 bases, with 15 bases between the two germline ends. CDR3 length: 16 residues. Germline V gene data show CDR1 as SGHRS and CDR2 as YFSETQ. CDR3 in DNA: TGCGCCAGCAGCTTGGGGGTAGGAGGGTCGGACTATGGCTACACCTTC. It encodes CASSLGVGGSDYGYTF.

This clone was seen a handful of times. This chain connects TRBV7-9 to TRBJ2-1, with 11 bases lining up with TRBD2. The CDR3 loop spans 15 amino acids. The germline CDR1 and CDR2 sequences are SEHNR and FQNEAQ (reference sequence). After removal of 6 bases from V and 8 bases from J, the junction contained 9 bases not matched to a gene. The CDR3 sequence: CASRPTSGSLYEQFF. Here the CDR3 DNA reads TGTGCCAGCAGACCAACTAGCGGGAGTTTATATGAGCAGTTCTTC.

The rearrangement uses TRBV11-2 and TRBJ2-5; D uncertain. Trimming took 5 bases from V and 5 from J, leaving 9 bases between them. The CDR3 covers 12 residues. From germline, CDR1 is SGHAT and CDR2 FQNNGV. The CDR3 nucleotides are TGTGCCAGCAGCGCAACTATTGAGACCCAGTACTTC. Encoded protein: CASSATIETQYF.

The V and J genes are TRBV18 and TRBJ2-3, with TRBD2 matching over 11 bases. Germline V gene lookup returns CDR1 KGHSH and CDR2 LQKENI. This CDR3 has 16 amino acids. Germline trimming cut 2 bases from V and 4 bases from J; bases unmatched to any gene: 5. CDR3 sequence: CASSPTSGRIADTQYF. CDR3 nucleotides: TGTGCCAGCTCACCAACTAGCGGGAGAATCGCAGATACGCAGTATTTT. The full variable domain, in which reference TRBV18 and TRBJ2-3 provide the parts outside the CDR3, is NAGVMQNPRHLVRRRGQEARLRCSPMKGHSHVYWYRQLPEEGLKFMVYLQKENIIDESGMPKERFSAEFPKEGPSILRIQQVVRGDSAAYFCASSPTSGRIADTQYFGPGTRLTVL.

This clone has only a few counts. The chain carries TRBV28 and TRBJ1-5; 10 positions match TRBD1. CDR1 MDHEN and CDR2 SYDVKM come from the germline V gene. The CDR3 runs 16 residues. V lost 8 bases and J lost 2; bases outside the gene matches: 9. CDR3 region: CASGTGEFLGNQPQHF. The CDR3 DNA reads as TGTGCCAGCGGGACAGGGGAATTTTTGGGCAATCAGCCCCAGCATTTT.

This chain uses TRBV10-2 with TRBJ2-1; TRBD2 aligns across 13 bases. CDR3 length: 13 amino acids. V was clipped by 9 bases and J by 12 bases; unmatched bases: 8. From germline, CDR1 is WSHSY and CDR2 SAAADI. CDR3 in DNA: TGCGCCAGTGGACTAGCGGGGGCGTCAACGCAGTTCTTC. This gives the protein CASGLAGASTQFF.

The chain has TRBV9 and TRBJ2-5; tentatively, D is TRBD1 (6 bases). Per germline, CDR1 SGDLS and CDR2 YYNGEE. The CDR3 consists of 14 residues. V lost 4 bases, J lost 4 bases, and 14 bases lay in between. The CDR3 region is CASSTGQRVETQYF. In DNA, the CDR3 is TGTGCCAGCAGCACGGGACAAAGGGTAGAGACCCAGTACTTC.

The chain is built from TRBV2 and TRBJ1-1; D is perhaps TRBD1 (5 bases). V was shortened by 6 bases and J by 5 bases, with 19 bases between the two germline ends. Germline lookup yields CDR1 SNHLY and CDR2 FYNNEI. This CDR3 is built from 15 residues. CDR3 amino acids: CASSPEGAARTEAFF. CDR3 coding DNA: TGTGCCAGCAGCCCTGAAGGGGCGGCCAGGACTGAAGCTTTCTTT.